This T cell receptor (beta chain) came from a study of graft-versus-host responses after intestinal transplantation. Study in general: Induction using anti-thymocyte globulin, followed by tacrolimus and steroids for 2 to 4 years, was given to all recipients. Study-level findings and limits: Ileal or blood samples showed some GvH clones first, and such clones were also found in recipient marrow.

V lost 4 bases and J lost 5; bases outside the gene matches: 15. This CDR3 has 17 amino acids. Per germline, CDR1 SGHTA and CDR2 FQGNSA. Clones were sequenced by immunoSEQ multiplex PCR, and TCRdb holds only the in-frame ones, with some missing. The table lists some 90,000 clones, around 93% of them singletons. A remark on this clone: Its target is not known.

Specimen: unstimulated CD8+ T cells sorted from spleen or lymph node cells, collected before transplant. This chain joins TRBV7-2 and TRBJ2-7; 9 nucleotides agree with TRBD1. This clonotype was sampled from a human donor who was the organ donor for an intestinal transplant. The CDR3 loop reads CASSYTRAYRGRDEQYF. DNA for the CDR3: TGTGCCAGCAGCTATACCCGCGCCTACAGGGGGCGAGACGAGCAGTACTTC.